This T cell receptor (beta chain) was observed in a study of T cells in Graves' hyperthyroidism and ophthalmopathy. On the study more broadly: Blood from the periphery was taken at initial diagnosis, before any treatment.

This clonotype showed up just a few times. Its antigen is currently unknown. V was pared by 2 bases and J by 10 bases, with 6 bases of the junction left unmatched. In germline, CDR1 is MNHEY, CDR2 SVGAGI. This CDR3 contains 15 residues. Regions amplified from RNA transcripts were the TCR beta CDR3 regions. The TCR CDR3 first-round RT-PCR relied on the HTBI primer set. Using its own MiXCR run on the multiplex PCR reads, TCRdb lists one record per CDR3 protein. The sample lists some 490,000 distinct CDR3 sequences; less than 25% were seen once. Study conclusions and caveats: Most clonotypes expanded in thyroid above 0.001 were likewise present in blood.

The chain uses TRBV6-5 and TRBJ1-6; 9 positions match TRBD1. Source material: blood. This TCR was sampled from a woman aged 70-85 years with Graves' ophthalmopathy. CDR3 residues: CASSYGTGLGSPLHF. CDR3 bases: TGTGCCAGCAGTTACGGGACAGGGCTTGGATCACCCCTCCACTTT.